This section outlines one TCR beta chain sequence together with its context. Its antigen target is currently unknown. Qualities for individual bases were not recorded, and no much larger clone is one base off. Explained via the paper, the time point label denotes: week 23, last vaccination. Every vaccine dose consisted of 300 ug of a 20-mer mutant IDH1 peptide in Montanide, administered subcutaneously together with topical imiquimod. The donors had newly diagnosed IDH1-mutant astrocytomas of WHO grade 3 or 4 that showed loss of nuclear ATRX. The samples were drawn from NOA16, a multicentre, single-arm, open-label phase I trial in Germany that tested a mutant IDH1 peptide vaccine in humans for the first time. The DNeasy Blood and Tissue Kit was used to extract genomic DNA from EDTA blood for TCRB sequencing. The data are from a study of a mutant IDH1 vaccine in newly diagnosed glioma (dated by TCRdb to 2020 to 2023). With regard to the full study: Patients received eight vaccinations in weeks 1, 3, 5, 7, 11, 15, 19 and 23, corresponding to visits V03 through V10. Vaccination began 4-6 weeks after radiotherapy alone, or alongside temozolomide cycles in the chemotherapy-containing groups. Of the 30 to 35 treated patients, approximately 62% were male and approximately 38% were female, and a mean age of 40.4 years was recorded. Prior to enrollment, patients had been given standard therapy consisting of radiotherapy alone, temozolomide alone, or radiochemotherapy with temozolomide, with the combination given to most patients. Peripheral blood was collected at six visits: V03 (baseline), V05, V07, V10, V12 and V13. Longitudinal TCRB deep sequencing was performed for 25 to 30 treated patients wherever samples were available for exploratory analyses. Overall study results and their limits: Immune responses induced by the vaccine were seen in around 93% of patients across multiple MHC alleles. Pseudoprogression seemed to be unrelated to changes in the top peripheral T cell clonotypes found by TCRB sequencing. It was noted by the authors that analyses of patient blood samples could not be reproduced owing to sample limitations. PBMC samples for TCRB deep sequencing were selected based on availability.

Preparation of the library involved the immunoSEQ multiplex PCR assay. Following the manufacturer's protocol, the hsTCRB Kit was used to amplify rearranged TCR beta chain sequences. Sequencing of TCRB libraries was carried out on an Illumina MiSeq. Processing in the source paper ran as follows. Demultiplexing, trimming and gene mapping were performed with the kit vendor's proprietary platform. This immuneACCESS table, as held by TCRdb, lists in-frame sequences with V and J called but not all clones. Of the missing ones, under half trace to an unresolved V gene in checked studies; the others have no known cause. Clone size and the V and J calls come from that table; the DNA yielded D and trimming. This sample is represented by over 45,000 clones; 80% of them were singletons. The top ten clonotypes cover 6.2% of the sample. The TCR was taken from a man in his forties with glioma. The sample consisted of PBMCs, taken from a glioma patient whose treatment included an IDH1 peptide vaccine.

CDR3 reads: CASSPDNPNSPLHF. The base sequence is TGTGCCAGCAGCCCGGACAATCCTAATTCACCCCTCCACTTT. The rearrangement combines TRBV7-2 with TRBJ1-6, and possibly TRBD1, on 5 matching bases. The germline V gene sets CDR1 to SGHTA and CDR2 to FQGNSA. V gives up 5 bases and J gives up 6 bases, and the segment between their germline ends measures 11 bases. The CDR3 has 14 amino acids, counting the end cysteine and phenylalanine. The retained sequence is limited to the CDR3, 42 bases, with the frame set at the first base.